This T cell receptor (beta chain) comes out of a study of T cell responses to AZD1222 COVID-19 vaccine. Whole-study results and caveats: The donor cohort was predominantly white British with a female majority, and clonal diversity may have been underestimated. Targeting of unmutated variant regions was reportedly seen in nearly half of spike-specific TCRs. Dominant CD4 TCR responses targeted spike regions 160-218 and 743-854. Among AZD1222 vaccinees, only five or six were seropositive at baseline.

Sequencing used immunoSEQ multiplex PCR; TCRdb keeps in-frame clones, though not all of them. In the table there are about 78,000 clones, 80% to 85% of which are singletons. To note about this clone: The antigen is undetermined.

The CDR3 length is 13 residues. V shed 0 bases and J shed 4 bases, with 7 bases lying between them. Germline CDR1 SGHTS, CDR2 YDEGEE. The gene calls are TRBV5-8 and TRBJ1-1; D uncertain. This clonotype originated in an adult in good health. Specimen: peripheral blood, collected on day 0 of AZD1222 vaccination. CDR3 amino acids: CASSLAPGTEAFF. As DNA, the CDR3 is TGTGCCAGCAGCTTGGCGCCCGGCACTGAAGCTTTCTTT.